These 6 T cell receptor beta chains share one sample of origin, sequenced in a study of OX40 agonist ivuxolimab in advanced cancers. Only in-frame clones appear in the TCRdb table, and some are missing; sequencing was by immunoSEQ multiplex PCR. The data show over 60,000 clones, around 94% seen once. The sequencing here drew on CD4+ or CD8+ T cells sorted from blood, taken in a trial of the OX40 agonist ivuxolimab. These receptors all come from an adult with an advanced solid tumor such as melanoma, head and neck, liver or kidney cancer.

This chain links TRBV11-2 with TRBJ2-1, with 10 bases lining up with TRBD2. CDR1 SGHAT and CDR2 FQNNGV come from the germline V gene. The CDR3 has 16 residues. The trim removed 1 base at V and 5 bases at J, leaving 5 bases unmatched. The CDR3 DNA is TGTGCCAGCAGCTTAGTATCCGGACTAGCGGACAATGAGCAGTTCTTC. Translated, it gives CASSLVSGLADNEQFF.

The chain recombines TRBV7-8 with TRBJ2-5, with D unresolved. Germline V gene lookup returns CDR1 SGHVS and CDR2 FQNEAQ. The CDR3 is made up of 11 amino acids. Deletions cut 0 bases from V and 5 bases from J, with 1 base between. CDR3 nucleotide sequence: TGTGCCAGCAGCTTAGCGGAGACCCAGTACTTC. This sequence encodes CASSLAETQYF. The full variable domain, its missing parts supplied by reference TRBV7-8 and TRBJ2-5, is GAGVSQSPRYKVAKRGQDVALRCDPISGHVSLFWYQQALGQGPEFLTYFQNEAQLDKSGLPSDRFFAERPEGSVSTLKIQRTQQEDSAVYLCASSLAETQYFGPGTRLLVL.

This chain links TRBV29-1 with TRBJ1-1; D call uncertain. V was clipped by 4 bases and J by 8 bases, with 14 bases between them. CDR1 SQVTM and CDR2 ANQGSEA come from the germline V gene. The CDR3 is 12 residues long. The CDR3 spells CSVVWRSGEAFF. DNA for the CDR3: TGCAGCGTTGTGTGGCGGTCCGGGGAAGCTTTCTTT.

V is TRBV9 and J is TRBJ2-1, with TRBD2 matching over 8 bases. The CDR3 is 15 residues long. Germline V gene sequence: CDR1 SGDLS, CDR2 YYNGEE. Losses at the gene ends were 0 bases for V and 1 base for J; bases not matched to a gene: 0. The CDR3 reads CASSVVAGSYNEQFF. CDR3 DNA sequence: TGTGCCAGCAGCGTAGTAGCGGGGTCCTACAATGAGCAGTTCTTC.

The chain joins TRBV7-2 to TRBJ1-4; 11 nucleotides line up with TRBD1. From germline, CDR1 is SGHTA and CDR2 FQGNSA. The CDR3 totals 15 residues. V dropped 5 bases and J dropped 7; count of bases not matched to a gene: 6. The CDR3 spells CASSPEGTGGEKLFF. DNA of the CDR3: TGTGCCAGCAGCCCCGAGGGGACAGGGGGTGAAAAACTGTTTTTT.

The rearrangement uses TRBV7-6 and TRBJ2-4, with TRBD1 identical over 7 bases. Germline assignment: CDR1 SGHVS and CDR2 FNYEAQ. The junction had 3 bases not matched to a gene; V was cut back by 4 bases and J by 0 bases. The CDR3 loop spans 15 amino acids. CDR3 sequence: CASSSGGLAKNIQYF. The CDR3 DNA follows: TGTGCCAGCAGCTCAGGGGGTCTAGCCAAAAACATTCAGTACTTC.